The 21 T cell receptor beta chains below all came from one sample that was sequenced in a study of blood T cell repertoires in COVID-19. TCRdb's copy holds only in-frame clones and misses some; the assay was immunoSEQ multiplex PCR. The table lists a few hundred thousand clones, 90% of them singletons, with approximately 4% in the top ten. The sequencing input was PBMCs or T cells enriched from blood (not recorded which). The receptors here all came from a woman aged 18-29 years with acute COVID-19.

This clone was seen a single time. J is TRBJ1-1 and V is TRBV5-1; D possibly corresponds to TRBD1 (5 bases). CDR3 length: 12 amino acids. Germline CDR1 SGHRS, CDR2 YFSETQ. The V gene lost 0 bases and the J gene lost 9 bases, with 9 bases spanning the gap. Here the CDR3 DNA reads TGCGCCAGCAGCTTGGCCGGGGGACAAGCTTTCTTT. Encoded protein: CASSLAGGQAFF. Full variable domain (remainder filled in from reference TRBV5-1 and TRBJ1-1): KAGVTQTPRYLIKTRGQQVTLSCSPISGHRSVSWYQQTPGQGLQFLFEYFSETQRNKGNFPGRFSGRQFSNSRSEMNVSTLELGDSALYLCASSLAGGQAFFGQGTRLTVV.

The chain is built from TRBV28 and TRBJ1-1; 7 positions match TRBD1. The V gene's germline CDR1 is MDHEN and CDR2 SYDVKM. Unmatched junction bases numbered 5, after V lost 6 bases and J lost 4 bases. This CDR3 has 13 amino acids. CDR3 region: CASRFDRVTEAFF. In DNA form, the CDR3 reads TGTGCCAGCAGGTTTGACAGGGTCACTGAAGCTTTCTTT. Full variable domain (remainder filled in from reference TRBV28 and TRBJ1-1): DVKVTQSSRYLVKRTGEKVFLECVQDMDHENMFWYRQDPGLGLRLIYFSYDVKMKEKGDIPEGYSVSREKKERFSLILESASTNQTSMYLCASRFDRVTEAFFGQGTRLTVV.

The gene calls are TRBV2 and TRBJ1-2, with TRBD1 as a possible D gene (6 bases). With 2 bases removed from V and 7 bases from J, the gap between germline ends came to 14 bases. There are 14 residues in the CDR3. Germline V gene sequence: CDR1 SNHLY, CDR2 FYNNEI. The CDR3, as DNA: TGTGCCAGCAGTGAATCGGGAAGACAGGTTGGCTACACCTTC. As protein: CASSESGRQVGYTF.

The chain employs TRBV10-1 and TRBJ2-7; perhaps TRBD2 as D (6 bases). Trimming pared 5 bases from V and 3 bases from J, leaving 11 bases between. This CDR3 has 13 amino acids. Germline assignment: CDR1 WNHNN and CDR2 SYGVQD (reference sequence). CDR3 region: CASSYTSYYEQYF. CDR3 nucleotides: TGCGCCAGCAGTTATACTAGCTACTACGAGCAGTACTTC.

The chain joins TRBV7-9 to TRBJ1-2, with 8 bases identical to TRBD1. Losses at the gene ends were 3 bases for V and 0 bases for J; bases not matched to a gene: 3. Germline-derived CDR1 and CDR2 are SEHNR and FQNEAQ (reference sequence). This CDR3 has 15 amino acids. The CDR3 DNA follows: TGTGCCAGCAGCTTCAGACAGGGGACTAACTATGGCTACACCTTC. It is translated as CASSFRQGTNYGYTF.

This clone was counted once. The rearrangement uses TRBV6-5 and TRBJ2-2; perhaps TRBD1 as D (6 bases). V lost 7 bases, J lost 1 base, and 10 bases lay in between. The CDR3 is 14 amino acids. Germline V gives CDR1 MNHEY, CDR2 SVGAGI. In nucleotides, the CDR3 is TGTGCCAGCACTAAGGGACAGAACACCGGGGAGCTGTTTTTT. Encoded protein: CASTKGQNTGELFF.

The chain carries TRBV19 and TRBJ2-3, with D maybe TRBD2 (6 bases). Germline V gene data show CDR1 as LNHDA and CDR2 as SQIVND (reference sequence). The V gene lost 5 bases and the J gene lost 6 bases, with 15 bases spanning the gap. This CDR3 is built from 14 residues. CDR3 bases: TGTGCCAGTAGTGCTTACGGGAGTTCTGATACGCAGTATTTT. Protein product: CASSAYGSSDTQYF.

V and J are TRBV13 and TRBJ2-1, with D possibly called TRBD1 or TRBD2 (10 bases each). Germline loops: CDR1 PRHDT, CDR2 FYEKMQ (reference sequence). Between the trimmed V and J ends, which lost 5 bases and 6 bases, there was a span of 32 bases. The length of the CDR3 is 20 residues. CDR3 DNA: TGTGCCAGCAGCCAGAGGGACAGGGGTAATTTAGCGGGAGGACCCAATGAGCAGTTCTTC. Translation gives CASSQRDRGNLAGGPNEQFF.

The chain couples TRBV2 to TRBJ2-1; tentatively, D is TRBD1 (5 bases). CDR1 SNHLY and CDR2 FYNNEI come from the germline V gene. V was cut by 2 bases and J by 8 bases, with 7 bases left in between. The CDR3 is 12 residues long. This chain's CDR3 is CASSEMGHEQFF. The CDR3 coding sequence is TGTGCCAGCAGTGAAATGGGGCATGAGCAGTTCTTC.

The rearrangement joins TRBV28 to TRBJ2-7; 8 bases line up with TRBD1. This CDR3 has 12 residues. Germline V lookup: CDR1 MDHEN, CDR2 SYDVKM. With 8 bases clipped from V and 5 bases from J, the junction kept 5 bases outside the gene matches. CDR3 residues: CASAGQGHEQYF. CDR3 sequence (DNA): TGTGCCAGCGCTGGACAGGGCCACGAGCAGTACTTC. Filled out from reference TRBV28 and TRBJ2-7, the complete variable domain reads DVKVTQSSRYLVKRTGEKVFLECVQDMDHENMFWYRQDPGLGLRLIYFSYDVKMKEKGDIPEGYSVSREKKERFSLILESASTNQTSMYLCASAGQGHEQYFGPGTRLTVT.

V and J are TRBV6-5 and TRBJ2-7; the match to TRBD2 covers 9 bases. This CDR3 has 15 residues. V shed 4 bases and J 0 bases; nucleotides not matched to a gene: 4. Looked up from germline, CDR1 is MNHEY and CDR2 is SVGAGI. CDR3 DNA: TGTGCCAGCAGTTTGGCTAGCGGGACCTCCTACGAGCAGTACTTC. This encodes CASSLASGTSYEQYF.

V usage is TRBV29-1 and J usage is TRBJ1-1, with 7 nucleotides matching TRBD1. Germline CDR1 and CDR2: SQVTM and ANQGSEA. J lost 0 bases, V lost 4 bases, and 2 bases had no gene match. The length of the CDR3 is 13 residues. CDR3 protein: CSVVGQVNTEAFF. DNA of the CDR3: TGCAGCGTTGTAGGACAGGTGAACACTGAAGCTTTCTTT.

The rearrangement joins TRBV19 to TRBJ2-4, with TRBD1 identical over 11 bases. In germline, CDR1 is LNHDA, CDR2 SQIVND (reference sequence). The CDR3 loop spans 14 amino acids. The ends lost 5 bases at V and 6 bases at J; junction bases unmatched: 3. Written as DNA, the CDR3 is TGTGCCAGTAGTGGGGGACAGGGGGTAAACATTCAGTACTTC. This translates into CASSGGQGVNIQYF.

J is TRBJ1-4 and V is TRBV9; D ambiguous. There are 15 residues in the CDR3. Germline loops: CDR1 SGDLS, CDR2 YYNGEE. The ends were cut back, 3 bases at V and 3 bases at J, with 12 bases in the middle. CDR3 DNA sequence: TGTGCCAGCAGCGCCGACACCTGGGCTAATGAAAAACTGTTTTTT. Translating it yields CASSADTWANEKLFF. Full variable domain (missing parts from reference TRBV9 and TRBJ1-4): DSGVTQTPKHLITATGQRVTLRCSPRSGDLSVYWYQQSLDQGLQFLIQYYNGEERAKGNILERFSAQQFPDLHSELNLSSLELGDSALYFCASSADTWANEKLFFGSGTQLSVL.

V usage is TRBV29-1 and J usage is TRBJ2-1; TRBD1 matches 7 bases. The CDR3 covers 15 residues. Germline V lookup: CDR1 SQVTM, CDR2 ANQGSEA. With V trimmed by 0 bases and J by 3 bases, 5 bases remained unmatched. The CDR3 reads CSVEDPRTGYNEQFF. The CDR3 DNA follows: TGCAGCGTTGAAGATCCCAGGACAGGCTACAATGAGCAGTTCTTC.

This clone appeared a single time. The rearrangement uses TRBV9 and TRBJ1-5; no firm D call. Germline values: CDR1 SGDLS, CDR2 YYNGEE. V was cut by 0 bases and J by 5 bases, with 6 bases left in between. CDR3 length equals 13 residues. CDR3 DNA sequence: TGTGCCAGCAGCGTAGGTCAGTATCAGCCCCAGCATTTT. It translates to CASSVGQYQPQHF.

The chain is built from TRBV19 and TRBJ1-5; 8 bases are shared with TRBD1. The J segment lost 6 bases and the V segment lost 5 bases, leaving 9 bases of the junction unmatched. The CDR3 has 15 residues. Germline V gives CDR1 LNHDA, CDR2 SQIVND (reference sequence). The CDR3 region has the DNA TGTGCCAGTAGTTTTGGACAGGGTCTAGGTCAGCCCCAGCATTTT. Amino acids: CASSFGQGLGQPQHF.

The rearrangement links TRBV5-1 to TRBJ1-1; D not resolved. Per the germline V gene, CDR1 is SGHRS and CDR2 is YFSETQ. The CDR3 runs to 13 residues. V lost 7 bases and J lost 3, with 13 bases in between. In DNA, the CDR3 is TGCGCCAGCGGATTAATGGCGGACACTGAAGCTTTCTTT. It encodes CASGLMADTEAFF.

This chain uses TRBV28 with TRBJ2-1, with D possibly TRBD2 on 6 matching bases. This CDR3 is 15 amino acids long. Trimming removed 2 bases from V and 2 bases from J, with 10 bases in between. Germline V CDR1 and CDR2: MDHEN, SYDVKM. The CDR3 reads CASSLGGAAYNEQFF. The CDR3 nucleotides are TGTGCCAGCAGTTTAGGCGGGGCCGCCTACAATGAGCAGTTCTTC.

V usage is TRBV21-1 and J usage is TRBJ1-4; TRBD1 is taken as the D call from the table, unchecked against the DNA. TRBV21-1 is given as a pseudogene. The CDR3 is made up of 17 amino acids. Written as DNA, the CDR3 is TGTGCCAGCAGCAATTTTCCTGAGGGACAGGGTGTTGAAAAACTGTTTTTT. Translating gives CASSNFPEGQGVEKLFF.

This chain joins TRBV9 and TRBJ2-1; 8 positions match TRBD1. V lost 4 bases, J lost 7 bases, and 7 bases stayed unmatched. This CDR3 comprises 14 residues. CDR1 is SGDLS and CDR2 is YYNGEE in the germline V gene. This CDR3 is CASSTRQGRNEQFF. CDR3 bases: TGTGCCAGCAGCACCCGACAGGGGAGGAATGAGCAGTTCTTC.